This T cell receptor beta chain was recovered during a study of technical replicates of blood from a handful of donors. Here immunoSEQ multiplex PCR was the method, and the copy in TCRdb shows in-frame clones only, minus some. The table has 35,000 to 50,000 clones, 96% seen once. V lost 5 bases to trimming and J lost 2 bases, with 10 bases between them. The germline CDR1 and CDR2 sequences are MDHEN and SYDVKM. The CDR3 spans 15 residues. The genes are TRBV28 and TRBJ2-6; D gene uncertain. This receptor was obtained from a human donor in good health. Sequences were obtained from T cells isolated from PBMCs. CDR3 amino acids: CASSPSRAGANVLTF. The CDR3 coding sequence is TGTGCCAGCAGTCCATCACGAGCTGGGGCCAACGTCCTGACTTTC.